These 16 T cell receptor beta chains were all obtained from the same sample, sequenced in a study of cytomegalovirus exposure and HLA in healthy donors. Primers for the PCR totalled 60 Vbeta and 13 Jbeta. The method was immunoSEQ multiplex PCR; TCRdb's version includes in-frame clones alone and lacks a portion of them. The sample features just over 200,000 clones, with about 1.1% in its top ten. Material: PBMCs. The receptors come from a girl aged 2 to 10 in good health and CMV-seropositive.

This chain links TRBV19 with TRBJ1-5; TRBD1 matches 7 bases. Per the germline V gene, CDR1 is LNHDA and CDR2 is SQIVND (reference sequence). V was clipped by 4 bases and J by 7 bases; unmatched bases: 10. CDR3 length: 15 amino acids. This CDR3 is CASSTMTGNWQPQHF. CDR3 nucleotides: TGTGCCAGTAGTACTATGACAGGGAATTGGCAGCCCCAGCATTTT.

As DNA, the CDR3 is TGTGCCAGCAGTTTCGGGGACAGGGCAGGCCGAGGCTACACCTTC. It codes for CASSFGDRAGRGYTF. J is TRBJ1-2 and V is TRBV6-5; 9 bases map to TRBD1. With 4 bases clipped from V and 8 bases from J, the junction kept 11 bases outside the gene matches. Per the germline V gene, CDR1 is MNHEY and CDR2 is SVGAGI. This CDR3 spans 15 amino acids.

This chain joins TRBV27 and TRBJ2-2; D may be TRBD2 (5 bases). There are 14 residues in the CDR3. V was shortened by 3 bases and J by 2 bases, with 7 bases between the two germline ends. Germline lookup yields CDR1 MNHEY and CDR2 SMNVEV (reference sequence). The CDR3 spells CASSFGRNTGELFF. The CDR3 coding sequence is TGTGCCAGCAGTTTTGGGAGAAACACCGGGGAGCTGTTTTTT.

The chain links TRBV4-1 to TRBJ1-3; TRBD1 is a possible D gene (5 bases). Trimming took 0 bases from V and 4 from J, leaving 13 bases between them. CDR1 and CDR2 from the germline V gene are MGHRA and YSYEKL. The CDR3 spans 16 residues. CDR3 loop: CASSQEKGKSGNTIYF. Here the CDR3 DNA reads TGCGCCAGCAGCCAAGAAAAGGGGAAGTCGGGAAACACCATATATTTT.

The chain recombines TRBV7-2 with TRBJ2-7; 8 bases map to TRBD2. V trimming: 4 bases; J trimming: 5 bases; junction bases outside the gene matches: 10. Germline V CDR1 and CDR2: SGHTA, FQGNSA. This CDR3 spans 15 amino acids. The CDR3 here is CASSWAGREVDEQYF. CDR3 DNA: TGTGCCAGCAGCTGGGCGGGGCGGGAGGTAGACGAGCAGTACTTC.

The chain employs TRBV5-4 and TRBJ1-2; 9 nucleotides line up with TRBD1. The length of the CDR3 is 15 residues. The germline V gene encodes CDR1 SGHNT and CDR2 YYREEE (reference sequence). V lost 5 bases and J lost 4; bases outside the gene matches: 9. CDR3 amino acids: CASRALTGGIYGYTF. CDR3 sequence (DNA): TGTGCCAGCAGAGCCCTGACAGGGGGAATCTATGGCTACACCTTC.

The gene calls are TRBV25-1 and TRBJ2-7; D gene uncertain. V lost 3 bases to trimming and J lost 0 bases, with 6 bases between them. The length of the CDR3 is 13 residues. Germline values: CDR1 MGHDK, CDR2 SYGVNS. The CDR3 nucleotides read TGTGCCAGCAGTGACCCGAGCTCCTACGAGCAGTACTTC. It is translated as CASSDPSSYEQYF.

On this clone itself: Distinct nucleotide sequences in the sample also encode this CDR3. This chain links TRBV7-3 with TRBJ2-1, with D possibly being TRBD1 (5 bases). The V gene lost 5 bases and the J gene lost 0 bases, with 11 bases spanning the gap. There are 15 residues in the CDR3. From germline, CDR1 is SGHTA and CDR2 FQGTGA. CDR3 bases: TGTGCCAGCAGCCGCGACAGAGGCTCCTACAATGAGCAGTTCTTC. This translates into CASSRDRGSYNEQFF.

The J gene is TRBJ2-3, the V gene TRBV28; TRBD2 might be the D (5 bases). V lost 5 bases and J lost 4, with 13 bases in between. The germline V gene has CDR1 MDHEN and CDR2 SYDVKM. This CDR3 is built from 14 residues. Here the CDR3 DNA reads TGTGCCAGCAGTAGACTATTAAGGGCAGATACGCAGTATTTT. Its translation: CASSRLLRADTQYF. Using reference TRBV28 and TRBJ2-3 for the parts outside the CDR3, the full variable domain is DVKVTQSSRYLVKRTGEKVFLECVQDMDHENMFWYRQDPGLGLRLIYFSYDVKMKEKGDIPEGYSVSREKKERFSLILESASTNQTSMYLCASSRLLRADTQYFGPGTRLTVL.

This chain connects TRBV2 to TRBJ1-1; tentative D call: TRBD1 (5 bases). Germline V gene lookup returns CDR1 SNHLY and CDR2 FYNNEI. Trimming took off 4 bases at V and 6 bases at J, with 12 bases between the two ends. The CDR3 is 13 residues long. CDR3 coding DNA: TGTGCCAGCAGTGCATTGGGGGGAGCTGAAGCTTTCTTT. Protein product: CASSALGGAEAFF.

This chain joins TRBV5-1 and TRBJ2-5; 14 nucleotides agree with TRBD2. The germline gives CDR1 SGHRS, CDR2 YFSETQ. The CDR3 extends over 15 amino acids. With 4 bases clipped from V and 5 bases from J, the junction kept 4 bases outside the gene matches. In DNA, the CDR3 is TGCGCCAGCAGCCGCGGGACTAGCGGGAGTGAGACCCAGTACTTC. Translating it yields CASSRGTSGSETQYF. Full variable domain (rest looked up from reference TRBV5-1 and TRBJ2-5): KAGVTQTPRYLIKTRGQQVTLSCSPISGHRSVSWYQQTPGQGLQFLFEYFSETQRNKGNFPGRFSGRQFSNSRSEMNVSTLELGDSALYLCASSRGTSGSETQYFGPGTRLLVL.

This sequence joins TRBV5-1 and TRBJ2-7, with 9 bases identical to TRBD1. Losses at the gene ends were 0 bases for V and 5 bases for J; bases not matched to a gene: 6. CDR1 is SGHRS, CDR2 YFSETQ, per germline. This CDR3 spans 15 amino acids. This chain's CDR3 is CASSLGGQGGHEQYF. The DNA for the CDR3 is TGCGCCAGCAGCTTGGGGGGACAGGGAGGCCACGAGCAGTACTTC.

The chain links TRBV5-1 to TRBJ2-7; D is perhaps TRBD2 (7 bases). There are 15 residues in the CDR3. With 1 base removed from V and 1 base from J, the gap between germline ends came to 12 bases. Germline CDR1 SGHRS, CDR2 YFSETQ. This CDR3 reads CASSLRGTNSYEQYF. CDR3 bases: TGCGCCAGCAGCTTGAGGGGGACTAATTCCTACGAGCAGTACTTC.

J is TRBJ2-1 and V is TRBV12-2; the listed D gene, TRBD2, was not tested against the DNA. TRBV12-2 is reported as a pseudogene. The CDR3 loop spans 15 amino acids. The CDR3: CASRFCGSRFNEQFF. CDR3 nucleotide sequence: TGTGCAAGTCGCTTCTGCGGGAGTCGATTCAATGAGCAGTTCTTC.

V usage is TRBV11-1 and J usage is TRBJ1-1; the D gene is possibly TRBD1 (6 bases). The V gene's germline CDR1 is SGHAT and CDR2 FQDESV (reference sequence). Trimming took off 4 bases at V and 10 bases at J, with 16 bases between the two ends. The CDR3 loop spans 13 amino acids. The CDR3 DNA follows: TGTGCCAGCAGCTCGTACAGGGCCCGGGGAGCTTTCTTT. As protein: CASSSYRARGAFF.

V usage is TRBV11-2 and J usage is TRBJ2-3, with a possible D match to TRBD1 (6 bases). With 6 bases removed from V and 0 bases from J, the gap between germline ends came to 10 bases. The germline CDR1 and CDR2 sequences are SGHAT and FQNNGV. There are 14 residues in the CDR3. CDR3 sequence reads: CASRGDRSTDTQYF. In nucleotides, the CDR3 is TGTGCCAGCAGGGGCGACAGGAGCACAGATACGCAGTATTTT.